This TCR beta chain emerged from a study of T cells after yellow fever vaccination. Trimming at V came to 5 bases and at J to 10 bases, leaving 22 bases not matched to a gene. The CDR3 runs 19 residues. Looked up from germline, CDR1 is SGHTA and CDR2 is FQGTGA. Template-switching 5'RACE yielded the TCR cDNA; a universal primer site and UMIs were added in the process. TCRdb analysed the 5' RACE reads with MiXCR anew, one entry per CDR3 protein. The top ten hold about 19% of the sample, which has about 240,000 distinct CDR3 sequences, about 3.9% seen once. The specimen comprised PBMCs, sampled 15 days after the yellow fever booster vaccination. The chain is built from TRBV7-3 and TRBJ2-1, with 11 bases aligning to TRBD2. This TCR was recovered from a man between 18 and 29 years old who received the YFV17D yellow fever vaccine. In DNA form, the CDR3 reads TGTGCCAGCAGCCCTCCTCCGACTAGCGGGGACGGCGGCAAGATAGAGCAGTTCTTC. Protein product: CASSPPPTSGDGGKIEQFF.